This TCR beta chain appears in the sequencing data of a study of T-cell reconstitution after alpha-beta-depleted transplantation in children. V shed 1 base and J shed 4 bases, with 17 bases lying between them. Germline V CDR1 and CDR2: SGHTA, FQGNSA. The CDR3 has 17 amino acids. Preparing the TCRbeta library involved the use of unique molecular identifiers. TCRdb reprocessed the PCR reads via MiXCR and lists one record per CDR3 protein. The data hold hundreds of thousands of distinct CDR3 sequences, with 30% to 35% observed a single time. Sample: PBMCs from the stem cell graft donor, taken from the stem cell graft. The TCR sequence derives from a human donor who donated a stem cell graft to a child with aplastic anemia. V and J are TRBV7-2 and TRBJ2-4, with TRBD1 as a possible D gene (6 bases). The CDR3 reads CASSLVKQGRGKNIQYF. The CDR3 nucleotides are TGTGCCAGCAGCTTAGTGAAGCAGGGGCGCGGGAAAAACATTCAGTACTTC.